The entry below describes one T cell receptor (beta chain). Its antigen is currently unknown. This CDR3 spans 13 amino acids. The V and J ends lost 4 bases and 1 base respectively, with 8 bases between them. Germline CDR1 MNHEY, CDR2 SVGAGI. This entry comes from a study of long-term antiretroviral therapy in people with HIV. An immunoSEQ assay, version v3.0, was performed at survey level. Some clones are missing from TCRdb's copy, which holds only in-frame ones; the method was immunoSEQ multiplex PCR. This table has just over 20,000 clones, around 80% appearing once. Study-wide points: Dominance of pre-ART expanded clones persisted, fluctuating and often declining after ART. Increased diversity was seen after ART, yet it remained lower than in transplant donor controls.

This receptor was obtained from a woman aged 40 to 50 with HIV. Specimen: unsorted PBMCs, collected 4.1 years after starting antiretroviral therapy. V is TRBV6-5 and J is TRBJ2-7; D unresolved. CDR3 DNA: TGTGCCAGCAGTTCCCAAAGTTCCTACGAGCAGTACTTC. Translated, it gives CASSSQSSYEQYF.